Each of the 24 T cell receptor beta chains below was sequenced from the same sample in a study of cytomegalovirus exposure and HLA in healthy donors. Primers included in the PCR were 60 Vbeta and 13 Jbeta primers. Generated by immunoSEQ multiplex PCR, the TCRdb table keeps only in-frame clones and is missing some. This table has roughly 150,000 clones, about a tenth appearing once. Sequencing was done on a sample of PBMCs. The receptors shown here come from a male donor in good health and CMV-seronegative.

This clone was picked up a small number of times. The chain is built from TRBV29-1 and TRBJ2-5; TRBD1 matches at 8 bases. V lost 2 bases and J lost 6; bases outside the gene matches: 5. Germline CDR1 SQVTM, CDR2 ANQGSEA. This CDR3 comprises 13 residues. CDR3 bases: TGCAGCGTTGAAAGGGGGACAGGAAAGACCCAGTACTTC. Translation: CSVERGTGKTQYF.

The CDR3, as DNA: TGTGCCTGGAGTCTAGGGGGTTATAGTCAGCCCCAGCATTTT. As protein: CAWSLGGYSQPQHF. This chain links TRBV30 with TRBJ1-5; tentative D call: TRBD1 (6 bases). This CDR3 has 14 residues. The V and J ends lost 2 bases and 6 bases respectively, with 14 bases between them. CDR1 is GTSNPN, CDR2 SVGIG, per germline (reference sequence).

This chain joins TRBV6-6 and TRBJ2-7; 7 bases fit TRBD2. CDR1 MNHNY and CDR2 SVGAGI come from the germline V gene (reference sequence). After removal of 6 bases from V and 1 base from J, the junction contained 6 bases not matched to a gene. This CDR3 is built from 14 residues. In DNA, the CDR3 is TGTGCCAGCAGCCGCGGGGGAACTTCCTACGAGCAGTACTTC. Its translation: CASSRGGTSYEQYF.

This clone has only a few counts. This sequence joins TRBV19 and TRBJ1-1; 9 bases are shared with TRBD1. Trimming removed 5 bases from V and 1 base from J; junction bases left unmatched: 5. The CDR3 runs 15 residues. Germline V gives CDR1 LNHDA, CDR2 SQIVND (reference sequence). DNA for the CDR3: TGTGCCAGTAGTTTCTGGACAGGGGCGAACACTGAAGCTTTCTTT. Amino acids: CASSFWTGANTEAFF.

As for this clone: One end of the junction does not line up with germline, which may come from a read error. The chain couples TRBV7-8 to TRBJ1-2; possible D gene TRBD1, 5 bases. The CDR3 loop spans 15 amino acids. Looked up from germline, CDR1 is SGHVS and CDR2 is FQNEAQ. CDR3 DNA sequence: TGTGCCAGCAGCTTAGCGCTCGGGGGACTGGAGCGCTATACCTTC. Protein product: CASSLALGGLERYTF.

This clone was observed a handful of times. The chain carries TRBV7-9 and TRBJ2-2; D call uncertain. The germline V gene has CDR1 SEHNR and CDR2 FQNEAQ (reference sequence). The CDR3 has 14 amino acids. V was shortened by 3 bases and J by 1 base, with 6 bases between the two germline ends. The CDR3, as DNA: TGTGCCAGCAGCTTGGGCCAGAACACCGGGGAGCTGTTTTTT. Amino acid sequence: CASSLGQNTGELFF.

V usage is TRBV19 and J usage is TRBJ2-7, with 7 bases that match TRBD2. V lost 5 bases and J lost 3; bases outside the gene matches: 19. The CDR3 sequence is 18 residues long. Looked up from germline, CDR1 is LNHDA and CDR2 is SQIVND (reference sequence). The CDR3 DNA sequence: TGTGCCAGTAGTGGTCGGGCCGATCCGGGGGGACCCTTCTACGAGCAGTACTTC. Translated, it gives CASSGRADPGGPFYEQYF.

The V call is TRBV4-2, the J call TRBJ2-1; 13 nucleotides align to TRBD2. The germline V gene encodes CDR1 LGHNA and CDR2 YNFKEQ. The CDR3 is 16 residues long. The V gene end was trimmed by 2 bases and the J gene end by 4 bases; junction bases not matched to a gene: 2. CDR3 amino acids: CASSQPGLAGYNEQFF. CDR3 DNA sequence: TGTGCCAGCAGCCAACCGGGACTAGCGGGGTACAATGAGCAGTTCTTC.

This CDR3 reads CASSPRTGALNTEAFF. CDR3 in DNA: TGTGCCAGCAGCCCACGGACAGGGGCTTTGAACACTGAAGCTTTCTTT. The chain recombines TRBV4-2 with TRBJ1-1; 9 bases line up with TRBD1. The CDR3 is 16 residues long. The ends lost 4 bases at V and 0 bases at J; junction bases unmatched: 6. Germline V CDR1 and CDR2: LGHNA, YNFKEQ.

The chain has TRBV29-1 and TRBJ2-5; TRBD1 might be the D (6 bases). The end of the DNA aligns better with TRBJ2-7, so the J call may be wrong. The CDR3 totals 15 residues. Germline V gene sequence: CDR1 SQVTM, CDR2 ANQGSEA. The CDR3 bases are TGCAGCGTTGTCCCGAGGGAACAGGGCAGCCACGAGCAGTACTTC. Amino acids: CSVVPREQGSHEQYF.

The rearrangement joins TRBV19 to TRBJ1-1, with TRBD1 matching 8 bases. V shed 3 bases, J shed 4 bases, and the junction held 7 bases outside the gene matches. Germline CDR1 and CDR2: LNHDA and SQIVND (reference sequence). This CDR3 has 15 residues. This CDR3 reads CASSIGTGGSTEAFF. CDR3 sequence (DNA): TGTGCCAGTAGTATTGGGACAGGCGGCAGCACTGAAGCTTTCTTT. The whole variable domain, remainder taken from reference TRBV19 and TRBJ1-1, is DGGITQSPKYLFRKEGQNVTLSCEQNLNHDAMYWYRQDPGQGLRLIYYSQIVNDFQKGDIAEGYSVSREKKESFPLTVTSAQKNPTAFYLCASSIGTGGSTEAFFGQGTRLTVV.

DNA of the CDR3: TGCGCCAGCAGCCAAGATTTTCGGCGGGAGTACCACAATAGCTTCTACAATGAGCAGTTCTTC. Its protein product is CASSQDFRREYHNSFYNEQFF. This sequence joins TRBV4-3 and TRBJ2-1, with 7 nucleotides matching TRBD2. CDR3 length equals 21 residues. V lost 0 bases to trimming and J lost 3 bases; unmatched junction nucleotides: 20. Germline V gives CDR1 LGHNA, CDR2 YSLEER.

The CDR3 is CASGPTGSSYEQYF. The CDR3 bases are TGTGCCAGCGGTCCTACAGGGAGCTCCTACGAGCAGTACTTC. The gene calls are TRBV28 and TRBJ2-7, with TRBD1 as a possible D gene (6 bases). Per germline, CDR1 MDHEN and CDR2 SYDVKM. The CDR3 covers 14 residues. The germline V and J ends were trimmed by 8 bases and 0 bases, with 14 bases remaining between them.

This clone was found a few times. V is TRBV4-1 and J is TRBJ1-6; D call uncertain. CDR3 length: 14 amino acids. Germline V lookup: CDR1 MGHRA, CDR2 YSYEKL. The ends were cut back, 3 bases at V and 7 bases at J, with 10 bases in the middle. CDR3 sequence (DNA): TGCGCCAGCAGCCATGCACGGTTGAATTCACCCCTCCACTTT. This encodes CASSHARLNSPLHF.

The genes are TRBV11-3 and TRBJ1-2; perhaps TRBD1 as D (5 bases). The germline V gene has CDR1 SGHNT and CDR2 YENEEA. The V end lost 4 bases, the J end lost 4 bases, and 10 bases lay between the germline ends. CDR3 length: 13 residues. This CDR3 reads CASSSWGVYGYTF. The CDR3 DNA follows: TGTGCCAGCAGCTCGTGGGGGGTCTATGGCTACACCTTC.

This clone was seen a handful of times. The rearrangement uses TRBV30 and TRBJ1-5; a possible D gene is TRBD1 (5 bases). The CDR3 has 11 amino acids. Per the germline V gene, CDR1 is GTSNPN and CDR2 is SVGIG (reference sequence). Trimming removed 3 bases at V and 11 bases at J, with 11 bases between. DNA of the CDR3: TGTGCCTGGAGCTCCGGGGGGGCCCAGCATTTT. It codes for CAWSSGGAQHF.

CDR3 coding DNA: TGTGCCAGCAGCCTGGAGAGCAATCAGCCCCAGCATTTT. This gives the protein CASSLESNQPQHF. The V gene is TRBV7-6, the J gene TRBJ1-5; no clear D gene. The CDR3 covers 13 residues. The V gene's germline CDR1 is SGHVS and CDR2 FNYEAQ. Trimming stripped 5 bases from V and 1 base from J, with 6 bases between.

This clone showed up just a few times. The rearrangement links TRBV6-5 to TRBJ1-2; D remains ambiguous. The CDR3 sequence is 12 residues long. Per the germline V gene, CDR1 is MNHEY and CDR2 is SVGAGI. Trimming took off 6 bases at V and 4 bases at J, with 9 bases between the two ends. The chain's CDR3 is CASSPDTYGYTF. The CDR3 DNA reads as TGTGCCAGCAGCCCAGACACCTATGGCTACACCTTC.

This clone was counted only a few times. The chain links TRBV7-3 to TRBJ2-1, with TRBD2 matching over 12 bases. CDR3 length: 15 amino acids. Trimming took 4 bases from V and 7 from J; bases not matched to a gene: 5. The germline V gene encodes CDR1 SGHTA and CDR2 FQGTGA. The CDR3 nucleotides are TGTGCCAGCAGCTCTACTAGCGGGAGGATAAATGAGCAGTTCTTC. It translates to CASSSTSGRINEQFF.

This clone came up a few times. The CDR3 protein is CASSPWATYEQYF. The CDR3 region has the DNA TGTGCCAGCTCACCGTGGGCCACCTACGAGCAGTACTTC. The V gene is TRBV7-2, the J gene TRBJ2-7; D is ambiguous. V was cut by 8 bases and J by 2 bases, with 13 bases left in between. This CDR3 spans 13 amino acids. CDR1 SGHTA and CDR2 FQGNSA come from the germline V gene.

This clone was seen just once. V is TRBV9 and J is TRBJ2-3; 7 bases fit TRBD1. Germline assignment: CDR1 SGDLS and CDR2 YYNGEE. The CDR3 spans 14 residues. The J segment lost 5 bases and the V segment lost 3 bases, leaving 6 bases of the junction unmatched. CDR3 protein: CASSARQGKDTQYF. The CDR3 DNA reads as TGTGCCAGCAGCGCCCGACAGGGAAAAGATACGCAGTATTTT.

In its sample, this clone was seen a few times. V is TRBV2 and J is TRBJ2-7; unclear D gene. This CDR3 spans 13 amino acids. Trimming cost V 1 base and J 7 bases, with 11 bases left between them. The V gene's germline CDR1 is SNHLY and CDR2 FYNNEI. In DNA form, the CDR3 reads TGTGCCAGCAGTGAAGGCCGGGTTGGAGAGCAGTACTTC. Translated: CASSEGRVGEQYF.

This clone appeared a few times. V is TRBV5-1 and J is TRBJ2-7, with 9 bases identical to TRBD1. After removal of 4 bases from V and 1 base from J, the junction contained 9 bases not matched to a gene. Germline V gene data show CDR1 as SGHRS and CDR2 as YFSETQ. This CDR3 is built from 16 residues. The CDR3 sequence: CASSAITGGASYEQYF. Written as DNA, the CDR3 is TGCGCCAGCAGCGCGATCACAGGGGGCGCGTCCTACGAGCAGTACTTC.

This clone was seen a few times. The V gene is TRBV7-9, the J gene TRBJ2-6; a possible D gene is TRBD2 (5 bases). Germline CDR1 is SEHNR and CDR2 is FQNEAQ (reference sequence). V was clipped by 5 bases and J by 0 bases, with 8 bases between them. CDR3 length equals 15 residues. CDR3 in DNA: TGTGCCAGCAGCCGTGGGAGCTCTGGGGCCAACGTCCTGACTTTC. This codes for CASSRGSSGANVLTF. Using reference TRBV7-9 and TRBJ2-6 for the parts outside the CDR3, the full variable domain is DTGVSQNPRHKITKRGQNVTFRCDPISEHNRLYWYRQTLGQGPEFLTYFQNEAQLEKSRLLSDRFSAERPKGSFSTLEIQRTEQGDSAMYLCASSRGSSGANVLTFGAGSRLTVL.